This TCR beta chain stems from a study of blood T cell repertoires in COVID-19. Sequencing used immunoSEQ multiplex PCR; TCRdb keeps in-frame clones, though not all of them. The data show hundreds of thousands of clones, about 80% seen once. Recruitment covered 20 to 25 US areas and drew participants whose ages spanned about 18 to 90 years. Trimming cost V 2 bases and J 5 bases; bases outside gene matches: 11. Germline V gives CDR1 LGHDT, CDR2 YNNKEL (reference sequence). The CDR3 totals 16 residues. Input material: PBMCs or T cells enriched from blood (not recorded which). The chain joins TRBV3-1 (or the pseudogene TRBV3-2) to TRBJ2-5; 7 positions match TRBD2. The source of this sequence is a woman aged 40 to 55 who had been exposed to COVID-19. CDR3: CASSQPLSGGWETQYF. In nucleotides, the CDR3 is TGTGCCAGCAGCCAACCCCTTTCGGGGGGATGGGAGACCCAGTACTTC.